The 23 T cell receptor beta chains presented below share a single source sample, sequenced in a study of cytomegalovirus exposure and HLA in healthy donors. The PCR had 60 Vbeta and 13 Jbeta primers. TCRdb keeps only in-frame clones here, not all; method: immunoSEQ multiplex PCR. The sample shows about 240,000 clones, roughly 81% of them seen only once. The sequenced material came from PBMCs. These receptors were obtained from a girl aged 2 to 9 in good health and CMV-seronegative.

The count of this clone is one. J is TRBJ2-1 and V is TRBV5-6; 9 bases are a match to TRBD1. This CDR3 spans 14 amino acids. V shed 6 bases, J shed 5 bases, and the junction held 6 bases outside the gene matches. Germline assignment: CDR1 SGHDT and CDR2 YYEEEE. CDR3 in amino acids: CASIRQGVNNEQFF. In DNA form, the CDR3 reads TGTGCCAGCATCAGACAGGGGGTTAACAATGAGCAGTTCTTC.

This sequence joins TRBV2 and TRBJ2-6; 8 nucleotides align to TRBD1. The CDR3 loop spans 18 amino acids. V lost 4 bases, J lost 0 bases, and 8 bases stayed unmatched. Per germline, CDR1 SNHLY and CDR2 FYNNEI. CDR3: CASSVSGGAGSGANVLTF. CDR3 nucleotides: TGTGCCAGCAGTGTCTCAGGGGGCGCCGGCTCTGGGGCCAACGTCCTGACTTTC.

V is TRBV30 and J is TRBJ2-1; 8 bases fit TRBD1. Germline CDR1 GTSNPN, CDR2 SVGIG (reference sequence). This CDR3 is 15 amino acids long. J gave up 4 bases and V 2 bases, and 7 bases lay outside the gene matches. CDR3 region: CAWSSDRGGYNEQFF. In DNA form, the CDR3 reads TGTGCCTGGAGTTCCGACAGGGGAGGTTACAATGAGCAGTTCTTC.

V usage is TRBV14 and J usage is TRBJ2-2; D may be TRBD2 (6 bases). V was trimmed by 4 bases and J by 0 bases, leaving 24 bases between them. CDR1 is SGHDN and CDR2 is FVKESK in the germline V gene. The CDR3 is made up of 20 amino acids. The DNA of the CDR3 is TGTGCCAGCAGCCTTGGGAGGCGGGGCCTCCTTACTTCGAACACCGGGGAGCTGTTTTTT. This codes for CASSLGRRGLLTSNTGELFF.

This chain uses TRBV6-1 with TRBJ2-7; D may be TRBD1 (6 bases). The germline V gene encodes CDR1 MNHNS and CDR2 SASEGT. The V end was cut by 3 bases, the J end by 0 bases, with 6 bases between. The length of the CDR3 is 13 residues. The CDR3 sequence is CASSEDSSYEQYF. The CDR3 nucleotides are TGTGCCAGCAGTGAGGACAGCTCCTACGAGCAGTACTTC.

The chain has TRBV6-5 and TRBJ1-5; TRBD1 matches 7 bases. The CDR3 contains 15 residues. Germline CDR1 and CDR2: MNHEY and SVGAGI. Trimming took 2 bases from V and 1 from J; bases not matched to a gene: 2. CDR3 region: CASSYRGRSNQPQHF. For the CDR3, the DNA is TGTGCCAGCAGTTACAGGGGGCGCAGCAATCAGCCCCAGCATTTT.

The genes are TRBV6-1 and TRBJ2-7, with 7 positions matching TRBD2. Germline lookup yields CDR1 MNHNS and CDR2 SASEGT. The CDR3 extends over 13 amino acids. V dropped 8 bases and J dropped 1; count of bases not matched to a gene: 5. The CDR3 nucleotides are TGTGCCAGCCGTGGGAGGGCTTCCTACGAGCAGTACTTC. Protein: CASRGRASYEQYF.

V is TRBV5-8 and J is TRBJ1-2; 10 bases fit TRBD1. This CDR3 has 15 residues. Trimming removed 2 bases from V and 7 bases from J; junction bases left unmatched: 8. Germline CDR1 reads SGHTS; CDR2 reads YDEGEE. The CDR3 sequence is CASSFEDRGLSGYTF. CDR3 bases: TGTGCCAGCAGCTTCGAAGACAGGGGGCTTTCTGGCTACACCTTC.

The V gene is TRBV7-9, the J gene TRBJ2-1, with TRBD2 matching over 7 bases. From germline, CDR1 is SEHNR and CDR2 FQNEAQ (reference sequence). The CDR3 extends over 14 amino acids. J lost 3 bases, V lost 1 base, and 0 bases had no gene match. Written as DNA, the CDR3 is TGTGCCAGCAGCTTAGGGACTAGCTACAATGAGCAGTTCTTC. This sequence encodes CASSLGTSYNEQFF. Looking up the rest from reference TRBV7-9 and TRBJ2-1 gives the full variable domain: DTGVSQNPRHKITKRGQNVTFRCDPISEHNRLYWYRQTLGQGPEFLTYFQNEAQLEKSRLLSDRFSAERPKGSFSTLEIQRTEQGDSAMYLCASSLGTSYNEQFFGPGTRLTVL.

This chain uses TRBV6-5 with TRBJ1-1; D is undetermined. In germline, CDR1 is MNHEY, CDR2 SVGAGI. The ends were cut back, 3 bases at V and 2 bases at J, with 7 bases in the middle. The CDR3 extends over 13 amino acids. This CDR3 reads CASSYQRNTEAFF. CDR3 nucleotide sequence: TGTGCCAGCAGTTATCAGCGCAACACTGAAGCTTTCTTT.

This chain connects TRBV27 to TRBJ1-6, with TRBD1 as a possible D gene (5 bases). CDR3 length equals 13 residues. CDR1 and CDR2 from the germline V gene are MNHEY and SMNVEV (reference sequence). Between the trimmed V and J ends, which lost 6 bases and 7 bases, there was a span of 10 bases. The CDR3: CASRPGWNSPLHF. CDR3 nucleotides: TGTGCCAGCAGACCAGGGTGGAATTCACCCCTCCACTTT.

The gene calls are TRBV7-3 and TRBJ1-1; 10 bases are a match to TRBD1. Germline loops: CDR1 SGHTA, CDR2 FQGTGA. Trimming took 5 bases from V and 5 from J; bases not matched to a gene: 8. This CDR3 has 15 amino acids. The CDR3 DNA reads as TGTGCCAGCAGCCCCCAACCGGGACAGGGGACTGAAGCTTTCTTT. This gives the protein CASSPQPGQGTEAFF.

This chain joins TRBV27 and TRBJ2-5; D is possibly TRBD2 (6 bases). V lost 5 bases, J lost 1 base, and 17 bases lay in between. The CDR3 extends over 16 amino acids. Germline-derived CDR1 and CDR2 are MNHEY and SMNVEV (reference sequence). The DNA for the CDR3 is TGTGCCAGCAGTCCCTCCCCGGGGGACCTCCAAGAGACCCAGTACTTC. Encoded protein: CASSPSPGDLQETQYF.

The V call is TRBV5-4, the J call TRBJ2-2; TRBD2 matches at 7 bases. Trimming at V came to 1 base and at J to 5 bases, leaving 8 bases not matched to a gene. This CDR3 contains 16 residues. Per germline, CDR1 SGHNT and CDR2 YYREEE (reference sequence). The CDR3: CASSLWGLSLTGELFF. The CDR3 DNA follows: TGTGCCAGCAGCTTGTGGGGACTATCACTTACCGGGGAGCTGTTTTTT.

The V gene is TRBV6-5, the J gene TRBJ1-1; D is perhaps TRBD1 (5 bases). The CDR3 contains 14 residues. Germline assignment: CDR1 MNHEY and CDR2 SVGAGI. Trimming pared 6 bases from V and 3 bases from J, leaving 14 bases between. The CDR3 loop is CASSIDGGDTEAFF. CDR3 sequence (DNA): TGTGCCAGCAGCATAGACGGGGGGGACACTGAAGCTTTCTTT.

This chain joins TRBV21-1 and TRBJ1-2; TRBD1 is the table's D call, not checked against the DNA. TRBV21-1 is a pseudogene locus. This CDR3 contains 15 residues. The CDR3 nucleotides are TGTGCCAGCAGCCCGACAGGGGCGCTAGTCTATGGCTACACCTTC. Its protein is CASSPTGALVYGYTF.

V is TRBV7-2 and J is TRBJ2-1; tentative D call: TRBD2 (6 bases). CDR1 is SGHTA, CDR2 FQGNSA, per germline. Trimming cost V 5 bases and J 6 bases, with 11 bases left between them. This CDR3 has 13 amino acids. The CDR3 DNA is TGTGCCAGCAGCCTGCTGCGGGGCAATGAGCAGTTCTTC. This translates into CASSLLRGNEQFF.

The chain employs TRBV10-2 and TRBJ1-1; D is perhaps TRBD1 (6 bases). Germline CDR1 and CDR2: WSHSY and SAAADI. The CDR3 has 15 amino acids. V lost 4 bases to trimming and J lost 4 bases, with 16 bases between them. The CDR3 sequence is CASSGIGQTSTEAFF. CDR3 DNA: TGCGCCAGCAGTGGAATCGGACAGACGAGCACTGAAGCTTTCTTT.

The chain has TRBV5-5 and TRBJ1-5; no firm D call. Trimming took off 4 bases at V and 2 bases at J, with 10 bases between the two ends. The CDR3 covers 14 residues. CDR1 and CDR2 (germline): SGHKS, YYEKEE (reference sequence). The DNA for the CDR3 is TGTGCCAGCAGCGGGCTTTCGGGCAATCAGCCCCAGCATTTT. Its translation: CASSGLSGNQPQHF.

This sequence joins TRBV2 and TRBJ1-2, with 7 bases aligning to TRBD1. The CDR3 has 15 amino acids. CDR1 is SNHLY and CDR2 is FYNNEI in the germline V gene. V lost 1 base, J lost 8 bases, and 10 bases stayed unmatched. In DNA, the CDR3 is TGTGCCAGCAGTGAAGTAAGAGACAGGGTAGTGGGCTACACCTTC. This encodes CASSEVRDRVVGYTF. The whole variable domain, filled in from reference TRBV2 and TRBJ1-2, reads EPEVTQTPSHQVTQMGQEVILRCVPISNHLYFYWYRQILGQKVEFLVSFYNNEISEKSEIFDDQFSVERPDGSNFTLKIRSTKLEDSAMYFCASSEVRDRVVGYTFGSGTRLTVV.

The chain employs TRBV4-2 and TRBJ2-3; D is unresolved. CDR1 is LGHNA and CDR2 is YNFKEQ in the germline V gene. Trimming cost V 0 bases and J 2 bases, with 9 bases left between them. This CDR3 spans 15 amino acids. CDR3 in DNA: TGTGCCAGCAGCCAAGACAGGCAGGTCACAGATACGCAGTATTTT. Translating gives CASSQDRQVTDTQYF.

This chain connects TRBV7-2 to TRBJ1-4; 7 nucleotides align to TRBD1. This CDR3 has 12 amino acids. J gave up 8 bases and V 8 bases, and 5 bases lay outside the gene matches. Germline V lookup: CDR1 SGHTA, CDR2 FQGNSA. The CDR3 bases are TGTGCCAGCGCCGACAGGGCCGAAAAACTGTTTTTT. It specifies CASADRAEKLFF.

The chain joins TRBV27 to TRBJ1-6, with TRBD1 identical over 11 bases. There are 16 residues in the CDR3. Trimming at V came to 0 bases and at J to 10 bases, leaving 5 bases not matched to a gene. The germline CDR1 and CDR2 sequences are MNHEY and SMNVEV (reference sequence). For the CDR3, the DNA is TGTGCCAGCAGTTTATCGGGACAGGGGGTATACTCACCCCTCCACTTT. It yields the protein CASSLSGQGVYSPLHF.